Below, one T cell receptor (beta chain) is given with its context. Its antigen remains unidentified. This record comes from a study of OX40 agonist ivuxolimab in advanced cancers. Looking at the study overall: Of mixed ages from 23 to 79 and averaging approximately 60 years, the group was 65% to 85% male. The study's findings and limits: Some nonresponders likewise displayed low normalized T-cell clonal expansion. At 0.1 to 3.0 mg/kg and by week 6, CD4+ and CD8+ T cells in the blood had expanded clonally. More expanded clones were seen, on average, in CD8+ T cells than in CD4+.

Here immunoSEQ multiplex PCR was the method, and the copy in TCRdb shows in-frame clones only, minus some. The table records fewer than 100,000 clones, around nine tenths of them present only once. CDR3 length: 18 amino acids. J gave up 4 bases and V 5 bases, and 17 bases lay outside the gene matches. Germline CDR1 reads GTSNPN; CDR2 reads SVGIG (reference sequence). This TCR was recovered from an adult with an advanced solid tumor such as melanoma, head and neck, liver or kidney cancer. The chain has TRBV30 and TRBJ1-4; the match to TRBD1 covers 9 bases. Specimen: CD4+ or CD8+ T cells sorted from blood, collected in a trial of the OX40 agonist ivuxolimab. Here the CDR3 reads CAWGTPGQGQGRNEKLFF. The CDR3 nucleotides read TGTGCCTGGGGTACACCGGGACAGGGTCAGGGGCGTAATGAAAAACTGTTTTTT.